One T cell receptor (beta chain) is described in this entry. Its antigen remains unidentified. This specimen comes from a study of T cell responses to AZD1222 COVID-19 vaccine. Germline-derived CDR1 and CDR2 are MNHEY and SVGAGI. V was pared by 5 bases and J by 0 bases, with 11 bases between. The CDR3 runs to 15 residues. Clones were read by immunoSEQ multiplex PCR, and TCRdb kept only the in-frame ones, dropping some. The table includes some 110,000 clones, roughly 86% detected once. Study results and limitations: In all cases, repertoires were sampled only after the peak T cell response. Donors, mostly white British, included more females; clonal diversity was possibly underestimated. Distributed over spike, vaccine-associated CD4 TCRs predominated at 160-218 and 743-854.

The gene calls are TRBV6-5 and TRBJ1-3, with D unresolved. The sequencing here drew on peripheral blood, taken 28 days after the second AZD1222 dose. The sequence came from an adult who received the AZD1222 COVID-19 vaccine. The CDR3 DNA follows: TGTGCCAGCAGTCCGGACGGCAGCTCTGGAAACACCATATATTTT. Protein product: CASSPDGSSGNTIYF.